This section outlines one T cell receptor beta chain sequence together with its context. The sample is drawn from a study of blood T cell repertoires in COVID-19. Study information: Acute and convalescent COVID-19 samples came from the United States, Italy and Spain. T cells, B-cell-depleted T cells, or PBMCs supplied cDNA or gDNA.

Germline V gene lookup returns CDR1 SGHDN and CDR2 FVKESK. The ends lost 2 bases at V and 5 bases at J; junction bases unmatched: 6. This CDR3 comprises 15 residues. Original data processing: The authors estimated nucleated cell counts from reference gene primer amplification. Libraries were prepared by immunoSEQ multiplex PCR; TCRdb keeps only in-frame clonotypes and omits some of them. The V and J calls and clone size are taken from that table; D and trimming were inferred from the DNA. The sample consists of tens of thousands of clones, 80% of them appearing once. This TCR came from a woman in her 70s with acute or convalescent COVID-19. Sequenced input: peripheral blood. The chain employs TRBV14 and TRBJ2-5; 9 bases match TRBD1. CDR3 loop: CASSQNRGRGETQYF. The DNA of the CDR3 is TGTGCCAGCAGCCAAAACAGGGGGCGCGGCGAGACCCAGTACTTC.